Listed here are 17 T cell receptor beta chains from one sample, sequenced in a study of T cells after yellow fever vaccination. One entry per CDR3 protein, called by TCRdb with MiXCR from the 5' RACE reads. This table has 450,000 to 600,000 distinct CDR3 sequences, roughly a sixth appearing once. The material was PBMCs, obtained about 5 days after the first yellow fever vaccination. All receptors come from a man younger than 30 who received the YFV17D yellow fever vaccine.

The V and J genes are TRBV9 and TRBJ2-1; 16 nucleotides agree with TRBD2. The CDR3 has 18 residues. Germline V gene sequence: CDR1 SGDLS, CDR2 YYNGEE. V shed 7 bases and J 4 bases; nucleotides not matched to a gene: 11. CDR3: CASGGTSGGAGVYNEQFF. CDR3 DNA: TGTGCCAGCGGTGGGACTAGCGGGGGGGCCGGGGTTTACAATGAGCAGTTCTTC. Using reference TRBV9 and TRBJ2-1 for the parts outside the CDR3, the full variable domain is DSGVTQTPKHLITATGQRVTLRCSPRSGDLSVYWYQQSLDQGLQFLIQYYNGEERAKGNILERFSAQQFPDLHSELNLSSLELGDSALYFCASGGTSGGAGVYNEQFFGPGTRLTVL.

The rearrangement uses TRBV29-1 and TRBJ2-1; the D gene could be TRBD1 or TRBD2 (5 bases each). The germline V and J ends were trimmed by 8 bases and 4 bases, with 12 bases remaining between them. CDR1 and CDR2 from the germline V gene are SQVTM and ANQGSEA. This CDR3 is 12 amino acids long. DNA for the CDR3: TGCAGCTCCGGGACGGAGTACAATGAGCAGTTCTTC. Protein: CSSGTEYNEQFF.

This clonotype occurred a few times. The chain joins TRBV7-3 to TRBJ1-2; 8 nucleotides line up with TRBD1. The J segment lost 8 bases and the V segment lost 4 bases, leaving 6 bases of the junction unmatched. The germline V gene has CDR1 SGHTA and CDR2 FQGTGA. The CDR3 totals 13 residues. The CDR3 loop reads CASSSGQGMGYTF. The CDR3 nucleotides are TGTGCCAGCAGCTCAGGACAGGGAATGGGCTACACCTTC.

The V and J genes are TRBV6-2 or TRBV6-3 and TRBJ1-1; D perhaps matches TRBD1 (5 bases). The germline V gene encodes CDR1 MNHEY and CDR2 SVGEGT. The CDR3 has 15 amino acids. V was trimmed by 5 bases and J by 0 bases, leaving 13 bases between them. Here the CDR3 reads CASSGIRDLNTEAFF. In DNA, the CDR3 is TGTGCCAGCAGTGGAATCAGGGATTTGAACACTGAAGCTTTCTTT.

The gene calls are TRBV7-9 and TRBJ2-7, with a weak D call TRBD2 (5 bases). Germline CDR1 reads SEHNR; CDR2 reads FQNEAQ (reference sequence). Trimming removed 5 bases at V and 2 bases at J, with 16 bases between. This CDR3 spans 15 amino acids. Here the CDR3 reads CASSRQGLHPYEQYV. The CDR3 region has the DNA TGTGCCAGCAGCCGGCAAGGACTCCATCCCTACGAGCAGTACGTC.

CDR3 sequence (DNA): TGTGCCAGCAGTTATGGGGCTAGCGGGGCCGGCTCTGGGGCCAACGTCCTGACTTTC. Its protein is CASSYGASGAGSGANVLTF. This rearrangement joins TRBV6-5 to TRBJ2-6; 9 bases agree with TRBD2. The germline CDR1 and CDR2 sequences are MNHEY and SVGAGI. This CDR3 contains 19 residues. Trimming cost V 3 bases and J 0 bases; bases outside gene matches: 9.

This chain connects TRBV19 to TRBJ2-2, with D maybe TRBD1 (6 bases). This CDR3 is 14 amino acids long. Per the germline V gene, CDR1 is LNHDA and CDR2 is SQIVND (reference sequence). Between the trimmed V and J ends, which lost 5 bases and 6 bases, there was a span of 13 bases. The CDR3 nucleotides read TGTGCCAGTAGTCCGAGGGGGATCGCCGGGGAGCTGTTTTTT. As protein: CASSPRGIAGELFF.

This clonotype was counted between two and nine times. The chain couples TRBV28 to TRBJ1-2; D perhaps matches TRBD1 (6 bases). The CDR3 runs to 13 residues. Germline lookup yields CDR1 MDHEN and CDR2 SYDVKM. Trimming stripped 7 bases from V and 5 bases from J, with 14 bases between. The CDR3 region has the DNA TGTGCCAGCACCCCTACAGGGCCATATGGCTACACCTTC. Its translation: CASTPTGPYGYTF.

This clonotype was seen more than once but under ten times. This chain uses TRBV6-2 or TRBV6-3 with TRBJ1-5; D call uncertain. This CDR3 region has 14 residues. V lost 2 bases and J 4 bases, leaving 9 bases between the germline ends. In germline, CDR1 is MNHEY, CDR2 SVGEGT. CDR3 in DNA: TGTGCCAGCAGTTACCTCGGGTTTAATCAGCCCCAGCATTTT. This translates into CASSYLGFNQPQHF.

This clonotype occurred a few times. The V and J genes are TRBV7-2 and TRBJ1-1, with a possible D match to TRBD1 (6 bases). This CDR3 is 13 amino acids long. Germline V lookup: CDR1 SGHTA, CDR2 FQGNSA. V lost 5 bases and J lost 6, with 13 bases in between. The DNA for the CDR3 is TGTGCCAGCAGCCCTCCAGGGGAGGCTGAAGCTTTCTTT. Amino acids: CASSPPGEAEAFF.

The chain employs TRBV4-3 and TRBJ1-4; 8 bases are shared with TRBD1. This CDR3 has 15 amino acids. Germline assignment: CDR1 LGHNA and CDR2 YSLEER. J was trimmed by 4 bases and V by 4 bases; bases with no gene match: 5. CDR3 sequence: CASSPRDRSNEKLFF. The CDR3 DNA sequence: TGCGCCAGCAGCCCCCGGGACAGGAGTAATGAAAAACTGTTTTTT.

This chain links TRBV18 with TRBJ2-7; D is uncertain. The CDR3 is 14 amino acids. V was pared by 2 bases and J by 5 bases, with 13 bases between. Per the germline V gene, CDR1 is KGHSH and CDR2 is LQKENI. The CDR3 protein is CASSPGRGTNEQYF. The CDR3 DNA reads as TGTGCCAGCTCACCAGGGCGTGGAACTAACGAGCAGTACTTC.

CDR3 protein: CAWSVLSRDTEAFF. The CDR3, as DNA: TGTGCCTGGAGTGTTCTTAGCAGGGACACTGAAGCTTTCTTT. V and J are TRBV30 and TRBJ1-1; D possibly corresponds to TRBD1 (5 bases). The CDR3 is made up of 14 amino acids. Germline CDR1 GTSNPN, CDR2 SVGIG (reference sequence). V was pared by 0 bases and J by 3 bases, with 11 bases between.

The chain is built from TRBV6-5 and TRBJ2-2; tentatively, D is TRBD1 (7 bases). There are 15 residues in the CDR3. Trimming removed 5 bases from V and 7 bases from J, with 17 bases in between. Germline V CDR1 and CDR2: MNHEY, SVGAGI. CDR3 sequence (DNA): TGTGCCAGCAGTACAGGGGACTGGAGGCGCGGGGAGCTGTTTTTT. Translating gives CASSTGDWRRGELFF.

This chain links TRBV24-1 with TRBJ2-1; tentatively, D is TRBD2 (7 bases). The V end was cut by 9 bases, the J end by 5 bases, with 37 bases between. Germline CDR1 is KGHDR and CDR2 is SFDVKD. This CDR3 is 21 amino acids long. In nucleotides, the CDR3 is TGTGCCACCTTTGATTTCCTGGGTACAGGGACCATCGGGGGGCTCGACAATGAGCAGTTCTTC. It is translated as CATFDFLGTGTIGGLDNEQFF.

In nucleotides, the CDR3 is TGCGCCAGCAGTGAGGGGGCGCGTGGCACTGAAGCTTTCTTT. It specifies CASSEGARGTEAFF. The genes are TRBV5-1 and TRBJ1-1, with TRBD1 matching 7 bases. The CDR3 consists of 14 residues. Germline CDR1 SGHRS, CDR2 YFSETQ. Trimming at V came to 5 bases and at J to 4 bases, leaving 8 bases not matched to a gene.

The V gene is TRBV27, the J gene TRBJ1-2; D gene ambiguous. This CDR3 contains 11 residues. V shed 7 bases and J shed 8 bases, with 11 bases lying between them. Germline V CDR1 and CDR2: MNHEY, SMNVEV (reference sequence). The CDR3 nucleotides are TGTGCCAGCATTGGGCCAAACGGCTACACCTTC. Protein sequence: CASIGPNGYTF.